The present TCR beta chain was sequenced within a study of cytomegalovirus exposure and HLA in healthy donors. CDR1 and CDR2 (germline): SGHTA, FQGNSA. The CDR3 consists of 13 residues. V lost 6 bases to trimming and J lost 3 bases, with 12 bases between them. PCR primers comprised 60 Vbeta and 13 Jbeta primers. The method was immunoSEQ multiplex PCR; TCRdb's version includes in-frame clones alone and lacks a portion of them. The top ten clones hold under 7.5% of a sample with some 130,000 clones, approximately 85% of them seen once. Sequenced material: PBMCs. The chain links TRBV7-2 to TRBJ2-7; the D gene is possibly TRBD1 (5 bases). The clonotype originates from a woman aged 25 to 45 in good health and CMV-seropositive. CDR3 DNA sequence: TGTGCCAGCAGTCTTCAGGGCGGCTACGAGCAGTACTTC. The encoded protein is CASSLQGGYEQYF.